These 12 T cell receptor beta chains were sequenced from one sample in a study of T cell repertoires in cytomegalovirus infection. TCRdb itself ran the reads through MiXCR, one entry per CDR3 protein. The top ten clones hold around 12% of a sample with some 800,000 distinct CDR3 sequences, almost 30% of them seen once. Their antigen targets remain unknown. The input for sequencing was cultured CD8+ T cells from PBMCs, taken from culture after CMV antigen stimulation. The receptors were gathered from a human donor in good health (CMV status not recorded). Some clones in this sample may be carry-over from other donors' samples.

This clonotype has just a few counts. The V gene is TRBV27, the J gene TRBJ2-7; D not resolved. The V end lost 2 bases, the J end lost 2 bases, and 7 bases lay between the germline ends. This CDR3 comprises 13 residues. From germline, CDR1 is MNHEY and CDR2 SMNVEV (reference sequence). The CDR3 nucleotides are TGTGCCAGCAGTTTAAAGGAACCCTACGAGCAGTACTTC. This encodes CASSLKEPYEQYF.

A few counts support this clonotype. The rearrangement links TRBV27 to TRBJ2-3; possibly TRBD2 for D (6 bases). Germline loops: CDR1 MNHEY, CDR2 SMNVEV (reference sequence). V was trimmed by 3 bases and J by 6 bases, leaving 16 bases between them. The CDR3 is 15 amino acids. CDR3: CASSFGGPLPDTQYF. The DNA of the CDR3 is TGTGCCAGCAGTTTTGGAGGGCCTCTCCCGGATACGCAGTATTTT.

In its sample, this clonotype was seen a few times. The chain links TRBV7-9 to TRBJ1-1, with a weak D call TRBD1 (5 bases). The CDR3 sequence is 16 residues long. V was clipped by 3 bases and J by 1 base, with 15 bases between them. CDR1 SEHNR and CDR2 FQNEAQ come from the germline V gene (reference sequence). CDR3 sequence: CASSFLVGPSNTEAFF. In DNA, the CDR3 is TGTGCCAGCAGCTTCTTGGTGGGACCGTCGAACACTGAAGCTTTCTTT.

The chain employs TRBV19 and TRBJ1-3, with TRBD1 as a possible D gene (5 bases). V lost 0 bases and J 4 bases, leaving 19 bases between the germline ends. Germline values: CDR1 LNHDA, CDR2 SQIVND (reference sequence). The CDR3 has 18 residues. The CDR3 bases are TGTGCCAGTAGTATAGACCGCTCGGGACGGCCCGCAGGAAACACCATATATTTT. This codes for CASSIDRSGRPAGNTIYF.

The chain uses TRBV5-1 and TRBJ2-3; D is uncertain. The CDR3 extends over 14 amino acids. Trimming removed 0 bases at V and 3 bases at J, with 8 bases between. Germline CDR1 SGHRS, CDR2 YFSETQ. The CDR3 bases are TGCGCCAGCAGCTTGGTGGTGGGAACAGATACGCAGTATTTT. Translated: CASSLVVGTDTQYF.

This clonotype was observed a few times. CDR3 region: CASSKLAHEQFF. The CDR3 DNA sequence: TGTGCCAGTAGTAAGCTAGCCCATGAGCAGTTCTTC. The chain combines TRBV19 with TRBJ2-1, with D possibly being TRBD2 (5 bases). The CDR3 sequence is 12 residues long. Germline-derived CDR1 and CDR2 are LNHDA and SQIVND (reference sequence). V was pared by 4 bases and J by 8 bases, with 9 bases between. The variable domain in full, completed from reference TRBV19 and TRBJ2-1, reads DGGITQSPKYLFRKEGQNVTLSCEQNLNHDAMYWYRQDPGQGLRLIYYSQIVNDFQKGDIAEGYSVSREKKESFPLTVTSAQKNPTAFYLCASSKLAHEQFFGPGTRLTVL.

This clonotype was seen many times. V and J are TRBV7-2 and TRBJ2-3, with a tentative D call TRBD1 (6 bases). Germline CDR1 is SGHTA and CDR2 is FQGNSA. With 5 bases removed from V and 2 bases from J, the gap between germline ends came to 20 bases. This CDR3 is 17 amino acids long. The CDR3 region has the DNA TGTGCCAGCAGCCCCCCGGACAGATTGCCGTTCACAGATACGCAGTATTTT. This sequence encodes CASSPPDRLPFTDTQYF.

This clonotype occurred many times. The V and J genes are TRBV7-2 and TRBJ2-2, with a tentative D call TRBD2 (5 bases). V was clipped by 5 bases and J by 4 bases, with 20 bases between them. Germline CDR1 SGHTA, CDR2 FQGNSA. This CDR3 has 17 amino acids. This chain's CDR3 is CASSPRGLAVGTGELFF. The CDR3 nucleotides are TGTGCCAGCAGCCCCCGGGGATTAGCCGTTGGCACCGGGGAGCTGTTTTTT.

The rearrangement joins TRBV7-9 to TRBJ2-3; D uncertain. This CDR3 contains 16 residues. CDR1 and CDR2 from the germline V gene are SEHNR and FQNEAQ (reference sequence). The V gene lost 1 base and the J gene lost 0 bases, with 11 bases spanning the gap. CDR3 amino acids: CASSLVLVTSTDTQYF. CDR3 in DNA: TGTGCCAGCAGCTTAGTGCTAGTGACTAGCACAGATACGCAGTATTTT.

The sample holds many counts of this clonotype. The chain is built from TRBV7-6 and TRBJ2-1; 8 bases map to TRBD1. The CDR3 has 15 residues. Germline V gene sequence: CDR1 SGHVS, CDR2 FNYEAQ. The trim removed 5 bases at V and 1 base at J, leaving 4 bases unmatched. Written as DNA, the CDR3 is TGTGCCAGCAGCGACAGGGGTCAATCCTACAATGAGCAGTTCTTC. Translation: CASSDRGQSYNEQFF.

J is TRBJ2-7 and V is TRBV6-1, with a weak D call TRBD2 (5 bases). The V gene lost 6 bases and the J gene lost 4 bases, with 16 bases spanning the gap. CDR1 is MNHNS and CDR2 is SASEGT in the germline V gene. CDR3 length: 14 amino acids. The CDR3 DNA reads TGTGCCAGCAGCCAGAACGGGGTCAGGTACGAGCAGTACTTC. Encoded protein: CASSQNGVRYEQYF.

The chain recombines TRBV19 with TRBJ2-2; D ambiguous. Per germline, CDR1 LNHDA and CDR2 SQIVND (reference sequence). This CDR3 region has 13 residues. Trimming removed 3 bases from V and 3 bases from J, with 5 bases in between. The CDR3 nucleotides are TGTGCCAGTAGTATGGAATACACCGGGGAGCTGTTTTTT. Residues: CASSMEYTGELFF.